This T cell receptor (beta chain) came from a study of T-cell reconstitution after alpha-beta-depleted transplantation in children. To note about this clonotype: Its cognate antigen is unknown.

Trimming removed 2 bases from V and 6 bases from J, with 15 bases in between. CDR1 SGHRS and CDR2 YFSETQ come from the germline V gene. The CDR3 covers 14 residues. It was with unique molecular identifiers that the TCRbeta library was prepared. MiXCR was run by TCRdb on the PCR reads, yielding one entry per CDR3 protein. The table includes some 830,000 distinct CDR3 sequences, about 15% detected once. Study-level findings and limits: Several hundred expanded graft clones reportedly gave rise to the alpha-beta T cells present about two months after transplant. T-cell numbers and diversity one year post-transplant derived largely from freshly generated T cells.

Source: PBMCs, mostly from graft donor cells, taken 360 days after TCRalphabeta/CD19-depleted stem cell transplant. The chain is built from TRBV5-1 and TRBJ2-7, with D possibly matching TRBD2 (6 bases). The TCR comes from a male patient aged 5 to 17 who had a stem cell transplant for acute lymphoblastic leukemia, so the T cells may come from the graft donor. The CDR3 nucleotides are TGCGCCAGCAGCTTCCTGGTGGGAGGAGGCGAGCAGTACTTC. It specifies CASSFLVGGGEQYF.